The 24 T cell receptor beta chains presented below share a single source sample, sequenced in a study of CD8+CD57+ T cells in acquired aplastic anemia. Genomic DNA acted as the template from which TCR beta VDJ combination and CDR3 sequence profiling were carried out. From the reads, TCRdb called clonotypes with MiXCR, one entry per CDR3 protein. Among a few hundred thousand distinct CDR3 sequences, around 60% were seen once, and the ten largest hold 29%. Sequenced input: sorted CD4+, CD8+, or CD8+CD57+ T cells (not recorded which) from PBMCs. The receptor set was obtained from a human donor in good health.

This clonotype was observed a single time. Mismatch with germline at one junction end may stem from a read error. The gene calls are TRBV27 and TRBJ2-1; D is perhaps TRBD1 or TRBD2 (5 bases each). This CDR3 has 13 residues. Looked up from germline, CDR1 is MNHEY and CDR2 is SMNVEV (reference sequence). In DNA form, the CDR3 reads TGTGCCAGCAGAACCGGGGCAATCAATGAGCGGTTCTTC. This codes for CASRTGAINERFF.

The J gene is TRBJ2-5, the V gene TRBV19, with TRBD2 matching 7 bases. Germline V lookup: CDR1 LNHDA, CDR2 SQIVND (reference sequence). J lost 5 bases, V lost 4 bases, and 10 bases had no gene match. The CDR3 is 15 amino acids. The CDR3 DNA sequence: TGTGCCAGTAGTACTACCGCGGGAGCCCGGGAGACCCAGTACTTC. Translating gives CASSTTAGARETQYF.

With respect to this clonotype: The CDR3 does not close with the conserved phenylalanine or tryptophan, likely indicating a read error. This chain joins TRBV4-1 and TRBJ1-1; D is possibly TRBD1 (5 bases). The V gene's germline CDR1 is MGHRA and CDR2 YSYEKL. Deletions cut 0 bases from V and 1 base from J, with 9 bases between. This CDR3 is 15 amino acids long. The CDR3 coding sequence is TGCGCCAGCAGCCAAGAGTCGGGGACGAACACTGAAGCTTTCTGT. Translating it yields CASSQESGTNTEAFC.

This clonotype is large in the sample. The rearrangement links TRBV19 to TRBJ2-1; no reliable D call. The germline gives CDR1 LNHDA, CDR2 SQIVND (reference sequence). Trimming removed 3 bases at V and 4 bases at J, with 13 bases between. There are 15 residues in the CDR3. CDR3 nucleotides: TGTGCCAGTAGTATGAGCAGCAATGGGTACAATGAGCAGTTCTTC. It is translated as CASSMSSNGYNEQFF.

Comment on this clonotype: Germline and junction disagree at one end, which may indicate a read error. The gene calls are TRBV24-1 and TRBJ2-1; 8 nucleotides align to TRBD1. CDR1 is KGHDR and CDR2 is SFDVKD in the germline V gene. This CDR3 contains 16 residues. Here the CDR3 reads CATSDQGQGTYSEQFF. The CDR3 coding sequence is TGTGCCACCAGTGATCAAGGACAGGGTACTTACAGTGAGCAGTTCTTC.

The rearrangement joins TRBV6-2 or TRBV6-3 to TRBJ2-7, with D tentatively TRBD2 (6 bases). V lost 6 bases and J lost 3, with 15 bases in between. CDR1 MNHEY and CDR2 SVGEGT come from the germline V gene. The length of the CDR3 is 14 residues. The CDR3 here is CASSPSSGSYEQYF. The DNA for the CDR3 is TGTGCCAGCAGCCCTTCCTCCGGGAGCTACGAGCAGTACTTC.

The chain couples TRBV20-1 to TRBJ2-1; no reliable D call. The CDR3 extends over 12 amino acids. Trimming removed 1 base from V and 6 bases from J, with 7 bases in between. The germline V gene has CDR1 DFQATT and CDR2 SNEGSKA (reference sequence). This CDR3 reads CSARGLGNEQFF. Here the CDR3 DNA reads TGCAGTGCTAGAGGACTGGGCAATGAGCAGTTCTTC.

The chain is built from TRBV5-1 and TRBJ1-2, with 8 bases lining up with TRBD1. Germline V gives CDR1 SGHRS, CDR2 YFSETQ. J lost 4 bases, V lost 4 bases, and 6 bases had no gene match. The CDR3 spans 14 residues. Here the CDR3 reads CASSTGTGIYGYTF. In nucleotides, the CDR3 is TGCGCCAGCAGCACCGGGACAGGAATCTATGGCTACACCTTC.

The rearrangement links TRBV24-1 to TRBJ2-5; 7 bases map to TRBD1. V lost 3 bases to trimming and J lost 1 base; unmatched junction nucleotides: 4. This CDR3 spans 15 amino acids. Germline V lookup: CDR1 KGHDR, CDR2 SFDVKD. CDR3 bases: TGTGCCACCAGTGATCTTACAGGGGCCCAAGAGACCCAGTACTTC. Translation gives CATSDLTGAQETQYF.

The J gene is TRBJ2-1, the V gene TRBV24-1; 9 bases fit TRBD2. Germline V CDR1 and CDR2: KGHDR, SFDVKD. V was pared by 7 bases and J by 9 bases, with 9 bases of the junction left unmatched. CDR3 length: 14 amino acids. The CDR3 protein is CATSIAGVSGEQFF. The CDR3 nucleotides are TGTGCCACCAGCATAGCGGGAGTCAGCGGTGAGCAGTTCTTC.

The chain has TRBV4-3 and TRBJ2-1, with 11 bases aligning to TRBD2. Trimming at V came to 0 bases and at J to 6 bases, leaving 7 bases not matched to a gene. The CDR3 is 17 residues long. Germline V gene lookup returns CDR1 LGHNA and CDR2 YSLEER. CDR3 coding DNA: TGCGCCAGCAGCCAAGATCCGGCTAGCGGGGGGCTCAATGAGCAGTTCTTC. It translates to CASSQDPASGGLNEQFF.

The CDR3 is CASSFVAGGTEAFF. The CDR3 region has the DNA TGCGCCAGCAGCTTCGTCGCCGGTGGGACTGAAGCTTTCTTT. This chain uses TRBV5-1 with TRBJ1-1; D is unclear. Germline V gene data show CDR1 as SGHRS and CDR2 as YFSETQ. The CDR3 runs 14 residues. V was shortened by 2 bases and J by 5 bases, with 13 bases between the two germline ends. Variable domain in full (rest from reference TRBV5-1 and TRBJ1-1): KAGVTQTPRYLIKTRGQQVTLSCSPISGHRSVSWYQQTPGQGLQFLFEYFSETQRNKGNFPGRFSGRQFSNSRSEMNVSTLELGDSALYLCASSFVAGGTEAFFGQGTRLTVV.

V gene TRBV7-9 combines with J gene TRBJ1-1; D not resolved. The CDR3 is 13 residues long. V lost 5 bases, J lost 4 bases, and 11 bases lay in between. The germline gives CDR1 SEHNR, CDR2 FQNEAQ (reference sequence). CDR3 region: CASSPQDGTEAFF. The CDR3 region has the DNA TGTGCCAGCAGCCCCCAGGACGGCACTGAAGCTTTCTTT.

The V and J genes are TRBV7-9 and TRBJ1-1; D is ambiguous. This CDR3 has 12 amino acids. Trimming took off 5 bases at V and 0 bases at J, with 4 bases between the two ends. Per the germline V gene, CDR1 is SEHNR and CDR2 is FQNEAQ (reference sequence). The CDR3 nucleotides read TGTGCCAGCAGCAGAATGAACACTGAAGCTTTCTTT. Translated: CASSRMNTEAFF.

This chain connects TRBV20-1 to TRBJ1-5, with 8 bases identical to TRBD1. V lost 5 bases and J lost 6; bases outside the gene matches: 6. The germline gives CDR1 DFQATT, CDR2 SNEGSKA (reference sequence). The length of the CDR3 is 13 residues. In DNA, the CDR3 is TGCAGTGCTTATCAGGGGGCGGGTCAGCCCCAGCATTTT. Translated, it gives CSAYQGAGQPQHF.

There are many counts of this clonotype. This chain connects TRBV9 to TRBJ1-2; 8 bases match TRBD1. Germline-derived CDR1 and CDR2 are SGDLS and YYNGEE. Unmatched junction bases numbered 3, after V lost 4 bases and J lost 7 bases. The CDR3 has 12 amino acids. DNA of the CDR3: TGTGCCAGCAGCTCCGGGACAGGTGGCTACACCTTC. The encoded protein is CASSSGTGGYTF.

The sample holds many counts of this clonotype. This rearrangement joins TRBV15 to TRBJ1-6; D gene uncertain. Between the trimmed V and J ends, which lost 6 bases and 0 bases, there was a span of 6 bases. This CDR3 contains 14 residues. Germline-derived CDR1 and CDR2 are LNHNV and YYDKDF (reference sequence). CDR3 sequence reads: CATRASSYNSPLHF. In DNA, the CDR3 is TGTGCCACCAGGGCAAGCTCCTATAATTCACCCCTCCACTTT.

This clonotype counts as medium-sized. This chain joins TRBV7-8 and TRBJ2-7, with 8 bases that match TRBD2. This CDR3 has 14 amino acids. V trimming: 4 bases; J trimming: 3 bases; junction bases outside the gene matches: 5. From germline, CDR1 is SGHVS and CDR2 FQNEAQ. This CDR3 reads CASSSPGGYYEQYF. Here the CDR3 DNA reads TGTGCCAGCAGCTCTCCGGGAGGGTACTACGAGCAGTACTTC.

V is TRBV15 and J is TRBJ2-3; D ambiguous. In germline, CDR1 is LNHNV, CDR2 YYDKDF (reference sequence). V shed 4 bases and J shed 0 bases, with 8 bases lying between them. CDR3 length: 14 amino acids. The CDR3 nucleotides are TGTGCCACCAGCATCGCCGTGAGCACAGATACGCAGTATTTT. Protein product: CATSIAVSTDTQYF.

This clonotype showed up many times. The chain joins TRBV6-2 or TRBV6-3 to TRBJ2-7, with 8 bases aligning to TRBD1. The CDR3 has 15 amino acids. Losses at the gene ends were 6 bases for V and 7 bases for J; bases not matched to a gene: 14. In germline, CDR1 is MNHEY, CDR2 SVGEGT. The CDR3 region is CASSLATGAFAEQYF. In DNA form, the CDR3 reads TGTGCCAGCAGCTTGGCGACAGGGGCCTTCGCGGAGCAGTACTTC.

In DNA, the CDR3 is TGTGCCAGCAGCTTAGCGCTCCAAGTCGGGGCCTACAATGAGCAGTTCTTC. This sequence encodes CASSLALQVGAYNEQFF. The chain combines TRBV7-8 with TRBJ2-1, with D perhaps TRBD2 (5 bases). V gave up 0 bases and J gave up 2 bases, with 14 bases separating them. CDR1 is SGHVS and CDR2 is FQNEAQ in the germline V gene. CDR3 length equals 17 residues.

This clonotype was detected many times. V and J are TRBV6-6 and TRBJ1-3; no reliable D call. The CDR3 is 15 amino acids. Trimming shortened V by 7 bases and J by 0 bases, and 13 bases separated the two germline ends. Germline CDR1 is MNHNY and CDR2 is SVGAGI (reference sequence). Here the CDR3 DNA reads TGTGCCAGCACAAACGGACCCTACTCTGGAAACACCATATATTTT. Encoded protein: CASTNGPYSGNTIYF.

CDR3 nucleotides: TGCAGTGCTAGGCCTAGCGGGAGGCCAGATACGCAGTATTTT. It specifies CSARPSGRPDTQYF. This sequence joins TRBV20-1 and TRBJ2-3, with TRBD2 matching over 11 bases. J was trimmed by 4 bases and V by 3 bases; bases with no gene match: 3. CDR1 and CDR2 from the germline V gene are DFQATT and SNEGSKA (reference sequence). This CDR3 contains 14 residues.

The CDR3 DNA sequence: TGCAGTGCTGTCAGGACTAGCGGGAGCTACGAGCAGTACTTC. This gives the protein CSAVRTSGSYEQYF. This chain links TRBV20-1 with TRBJ2-7; 13 nucleotides agree with TRBD2. The V segment lost 5 bases and the J segment 3 bases; nucleotides outside the gene matches: 4. This CDR3 has 14 residues. CDR1 is DFQATT and CDR2 is SNEGSKA in the germline V gene (reference sequence).